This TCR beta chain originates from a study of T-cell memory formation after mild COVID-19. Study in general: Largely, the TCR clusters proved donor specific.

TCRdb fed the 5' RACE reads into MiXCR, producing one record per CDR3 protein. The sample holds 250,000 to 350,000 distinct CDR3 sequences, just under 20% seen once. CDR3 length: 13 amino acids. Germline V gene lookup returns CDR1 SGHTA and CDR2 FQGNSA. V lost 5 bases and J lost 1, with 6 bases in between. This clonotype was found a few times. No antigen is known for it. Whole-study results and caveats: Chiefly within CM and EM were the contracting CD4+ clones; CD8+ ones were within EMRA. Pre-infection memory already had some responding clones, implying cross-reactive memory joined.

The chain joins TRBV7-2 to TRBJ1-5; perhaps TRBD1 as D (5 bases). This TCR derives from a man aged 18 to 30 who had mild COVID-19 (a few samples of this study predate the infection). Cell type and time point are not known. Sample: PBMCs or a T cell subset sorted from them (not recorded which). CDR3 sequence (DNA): TGTGCCAGCAGCCGACAGAGCAATCAGCCCCAGCATTTT. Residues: CASSRQSNQPQHF.